This T cell receptor beta chain was retrieved from a study of T cells in Graves' hyperthyroidism and ophthalmopathy. Overall study context: Blood from the periphery was taken at initial diagnosis, before any treatment.

This clonotype was counted once. Antigen specificity is unknown. Study conclusions and caveats: For ophthalmopathy, model prediction preceded onset by a median around 7 months. In blood, most of the thyroid clonotypes expanded above 0.001 were also present.

The CDR3 contains 12 residues. In germline, CDR1 is WSHSY, CDR2 SAAADI. V lost 10 bases and J lost 1; bases outside the gene matches: 3. Amplified TCR beta CDR3 regions came from RNA transcripts. The HTBI set primed first-round TCR CDR3 RT-PCR. TCRdb itself ran the multiplex PCR reads through MiXCR, one entry per CDR3 protein. The data show around 720,000 distinct CDR3 sequences, 35% seen once. This clonotype was sampled from a middle-aged woman with Graves' hyperthyroidism. Sequenced material: blood. The V gene is TRBV10-2, the J gene TRBJ2-7, with 8 bases matching TRBD2. CDR3 sequence reads: CATRGGSYEQYF. The CDR3 DNA sequence: TGCGCCACCCGGGGGGGGTCCTACGAGCAGTACTTC.